These 25 T cell receptor beta chains share one sample of origin, sequenced in a study of cytomegalovirus exposure and HLA in healthy donors (dated by TCRdb to the late 2010s). Library prep was done by the immunoSEQ multiplex PCR assay. The multiplex PCR relied on a mix of 60 forward primers for TCR Vbeta segments and 13 reverse primers for TCR Jbeta segments. TCRdb carries this immuneACCESS record with in-frame sequences only. Its versions omit some clonotypes, under half of them owing to an unresolved V gene in the studies checked, with the rest unexplained. This sample is represented by 200,000 to 250,000 clones; about 89% of them were singletons. The top ten hold roughly 1% of the sample. The sample comprised PBMCs. Source of these receptors: a woman aged 18 to 35 in good health and CMV-seronegative.

The chain recombines TRBV6-5 with TRBJ1-2, with TRBD1 as a possible D gene (5 bases). The CDR3 is 13 residues long. In germline, CDR1 is MNHEY, CDR2 SVGAGI. The V gene lost 3 bases and the J gene lost 4 bases, with 9 bases spanning the gap. CDR3 region: CASSYQGRYGYTF. The DNA for the CDR3 is TGTGCCAGCAGTTATCAGGGCCGCTATGGCTACACCTTC.

This clone was seen only once. The rearrangement uses TRBV18 and TRBJ2-3; D gene unclear. The V and J ends lost 4 bases and 1 base respectively, with 12 bases between them. This CDR3 is 15 amino acids long. Germline values: CDR1 KGHSH, CDR2 LQKENI. The CDR3 sequence is CASSLRSEGTDTQYF. CDR3 bases: TGTGCCAGCTCACTACGGAGTGAAGGCACAGATACGCAGTATTTT.

This chain links TRBV5-8 with TRBJ1-4; tentative D call: TRBD1 (5 bases). CDR1 and CDR2 (germline): SGHTS, YDEGEE. The CDR3 loop spans 14 amino acids. V lost 0 bases and J 8 bases, leaving 11 bases between the germline ends. CDR3 in DNA: TGTGCCAGCAGCTTGGCCGGGAGGGGAGAAAAACTGTTTTTT. Protein sequence: CASSLAGRGEKLFF.

This chain uses TRBV18 with TRBJ1-2, with 7 positions matching TRBD1. Germline-derived CDR1 and CDR2 are KGHSH and LQKENI. The CDR3 spans 13 residues. With V trimmed by 1 base and J by 8 bases, 4 bases remained unmatched. The CDR3 sequence: CASSPQTGDGYTF. The CDR3 DNA follows: TGTGCCAGCTCACCACAAACAGGGGACGGCTACACCTTC. The entire variable domain, with the rest obtained from reference TRBV18 and TRBJ1-2, is as follows: NAGVMQNPRHLVRRRGQEARLRCSPMKGHSHVYWYRQLPEEGLKFMVYLQKENIIDESGMPKERFSAEFPKEGPSILRIQQVVRGDSAAYFCASSPQTGDGYTFGSGTRLTVV.

This chain links TRBV10-3 with TRBJ2-4; D perhaps matches TRBD2 (6 bases). Trimming took off 11 bases at V and 1 base at J, with 21 bases between the two ends. Germline V lookup: CDR1 ENHRY, CDR2 SYGVKD. The CDR3 runs to 16 residues. CDR3 sequence: CAASPGGVLAKNIQYF. CDR3 DNA: TGTGCCGCCAGCCCGGGCGGGGTCCTGGCCAAAAACATTCAGTACTTC.

J is TRBJ2-3 and V is TRBV7-9; 11 positions match TRBD2. After removal of 0 bases from V and 3 bases from J, the junction contained 5 bases not matched to a gene. Per germline, CDR1 SEHNR and CDR2 FQNEAQ (reference sequence). The CDR3 is 17 amino acids. The DNA for the CDR3 is TGTGCCAGCAGCTTAGCGTCGGGACTAGCGGTAACAGATACGCAGTATTTT. This translates into CASSLASGLAVTDTQYF. The full variable domain, rest sourced from reference TRBV7-9 and TRBJ2-3, is DTGVSQNPRHKITKRGQNVTFRCDPISEHNRLYWYRQTLGQGPEFLTYFQNEAQLEKSRLLSDRFSAERPKGSFSTLEIQRTEQGDSAMYLCASSLASGLAVTDTQYFGPGTRLTVL.

V gene TRBV6-6 combines with J gene TRBJ2-7, with 11 bases lining up with TRBD2. The length of the CDR3 is 14 residues. The V segment lost 10 bases and the J segment 2 bases; nucleotides outside the gene matches: 7. Germline CDR1 MNHNY, CDR2 SVGAGI (reference sequence). CDR3 DNA sequence: TGTGCCACTGGGACTAGCGGAGAGGCCTACGAGCAGTACTTC. It translates to CATGTSGEAYEQYF.

This clone was seen only once. CDR3 nucleotides: TGCGCCAGCAGCCTAGTGACAGGGCAAAAGACCCAGTACTTC. It yields the protein CASSLVTGQKTQYF. The chain couples TRBV4-1 to TRBJ2-5; TRBD1 matches at 7 bases. This CDR3 has 14 amino acids. V lost 4 bases, J lost 6 bases, and 8 bases stayed unmatched. In germline, CDR1 is MGHRA, CDR2 YSYEKL.

The DNA of the CDR3 is TGTGCCAGCAGCCAACCGGGACAGGGGGCCCACGAGCAGTACTTC. Amino acids: CASSQPGQGAHEQYF. This chain uses TRBV4-2 with TRBJ2-7, with 12 bases fitting TRBD1. Germline values: CDR1 LGHNA, CDR2 YNFKEQ. The CDR3 extends over 15 amino acids. V shed 2 bases, J shed 5 bases, and the junction held 4 bases outside the gene matches.

The rearrangement joins TRBV2 to TRBJ2-7, with D possibly being TRBD1 (5 bases). The CDR3 length is 12 residues. From germline, CDR1 is SNHLY and CDR2 FYNNEI. V lost 6 bases to trimming and J lost 6 bases, with 12 bases between them. The DNA for the CDR3 is TGTGCCAGCAGCGGAACAGGCTCCGAGCAGTACTTC. Protein sequence: CASSGTGSEQYF. Using reference TRBV2 and TRBJ2-7 for the parts outside the CDR3, the full variable domain is EPEVTQTPSHQVTQMGQEVILRCVPISNHLYFYWYRQILGQKVEFLVSFYNNEISEKSEIFDDQFSVERPDGSNFTLKIRSTKLEDSAMYFCASSGTGSEQYFGPGTRLTVT.

A word on this clone: Other DNA sequences in the same sample also yield this CDR3. The V and J genes are TRBV15 and TRBJ2-5; 11 positions agree with TRBD2. The CDR3 consists of 14 residues. Germline V CDR1 and CDR2: LNHNV, YYDKDF (reference sequence). V gave up 3 bases and J gave up 3 bases; unmatched junction bases: 0. The CDR3 DNA follows: TGTGCCACCAGCAGGGGACTAGCGGAAGAGACCCAGTACTTC. Residues: CATSRGLAEETQYF.

The chain has TRBV29-1 and TRBJ1-1, with 7 bases matching TRBD1. The ends lost 6 bases at V and 8 bases at J; junction bases unmatched: 9. The CDR3 totals 12 residues. The germline V gene encodes CDR1 SQVTM and CDR2 ANQGSEA. The CDR3 DNA reads TGCAGCGTATCGACAGGGACCCTGGAAGCTTTCTTT. Protein product: CSVSTGTLEAFF.

The CDR3 loop is CASSLFQGYGYTF. The CDR3 DNA reads as TGTGCCAGCAGTTTATTCCAGGGATATGGCTACACCTTC. The chain has TRBV28 and TRBJ1-2; possible D gene TRBD1, 5 bases. V was pared by 1 base and J by 5 bases, with 8 bases between. The CDR3 spans 13 residues. Germline CDR1 MDHEN, CDR2 SYDVKM.

CDR3 in amino acids: CASSPPGQGREKLFF. In DNA form, the CDR3 reads TGCGCCAGCAGCCCCCCCGGACAGGGACGAGAAAAACTGTTTTTT. The chain carries TRBV4-1 and TRBJ1-4; 8 bases are shared with TRBD1. V gave up 4 bases and J gave up 8 bases; unmatched junction bases: 9. The germline CDR1 and CDR2 sequences are MGHRA and YSYEKL. CDR3 size: 15 residues.

The J gene is TRBJ2-5, the V gene TRBV19; the D gene is possibly TRBD1 (6 bases). Matching the DNA end better, TRBJ2-7 makes the J call doubtful. The germline CDR1 and CDR2 sequences are LNHDA and SQIVND (reference sequence). The CDR3 consists of 16 residues. This CDR3 is CASSIFGDTATYEQYF. The CDR3 nucleotides read TGTGCCAGTAGTATTTTTGGGGACACTGCTACCTACGAGCAGTACTTC.

J is TRBJ2-2 and V is TRBV4-2; tentative D call: TRBD2 (5 bases). CDR3 length equals 14 residues. Looked up from germline, CDR1 is LGHNA and CDR2 is YNFKEQ. Deletions cut 4 bases from V and 5 bases from J, with 11 bases between. CDR3: CASSPGGVTGELFF. In DNA, the CDR3 is TGTGCCAGCAGCCCCGGAGGTGTGACCGGGGAGCTGTTTTTT.

The chain links TRBV18 to TRBJ2-1; D gene uncertain. Deletions cut 2 bases from V and 8 bases from J, with 19 bases between. The CDR3 is 16 residues long. Germline assignment: CDR1 KGHSH and CDR2 LQKENI. CDR3 sequence (DNA): TGTGCCAGCTCACCAGGGTTTGCTAGTGGTTTAGATGAGCAGTTCTTC. The encoded protein is CASSPGFASGLDEQFF.

The chain joins TRBV5-1 to TRBJ2-5; TRBD1 matches at 7 bases. CDR1 and CDR2 from the germline V gene are SGHRS and YFSETQ. The CDR3 length is 13 residues. After removal of 1 base from V and 5 bases from J, the junction contained 2 bases not matched to a gene. In nucleotides, the CDR3 is TGCGCCAGCAGCTTGAACAGGGGTGAGACCCAGTACTTC. This translates into CASSLNRGETQYF.

CDR3 amino acids: CASSPPEGGSGRLRGYTF. In nucleotides, the CDR3 is TGTGCCAGCTCACCCCCCGAGGGTGGAAGCGGCCGCCTTCGGGGCTACACCTTC. The chain combines TRBV18 with TRBJ1-2; D gene unclear. This CDR3 has 18 residues. Germline V lookup: CDR1 KGHSH, CDR2 LQKENI. Trimming stripped 3 bases from V and 8 bases from J, with 28 bases between.

This chain joins TRBV6-5 and TRBJ1-2, with D hard to call. Germline V gene sequence: CDR1 MNHEY, CDR2 SVGAGI. CDR3 size: 13 residues. The V and J ends lost 6 bases and 0 bases respectively, with 8 bases between them. CDR3 region: CASRAEANYGYTF. The CDR3, as DNA: TGTGCCAGCAGGGCGGAGGCTAACTATGGCTACACCTTC.

The chain links TRBV9 to TRBJ1-2; D is uncertain. CDR3 length equals 14 residues. Germline V lookup: CDR1 SGDLS, CDR2 YYNGEE. Trimming shortened V by 0 bases and J by 8 bases, and 14 bases separated the two germline ends. The CDR3 loop reads CASSVASTDSGYTF. In nucleotides, the CDR3 is TGTGCCAGCAGCGTAGCTTCGACTGATTCGGGCTACACCTTC.

This chain links TRBV2 with TRBJ2-7; D unresolved. Between the trimmed V and J ends, which lost 7 bases and 1 base, there was a span of 11 bases. CDR1 is SNHLY, CDR2 FYNNEI, per germline. This CDR3 is built from 13 residues. This CDR3 is CASNRAASYEQYF. Written as DNA, the CDR3 is TGTGCCAGCAATAGAGCTGCGTCCTACGAGCAGTACTTC.

V usage is TRBV11-2 and J usage is TRBJ2-7; 13 nucleotides align to TRBD2. After removal of 3 bases from V and 2 bases from J, the junction contained 10 bases not matched to a gene. The CDR3 extends over 18 amino acids. Germline-derived CDR1 and CDR2 are SGHAT and FQNNGV. The CDR3: CASSFYRGTSGTTYEQYF. The CDR3 region has the DNA TGTGCCAGCAGCTTTTACAGGGGGACTAGCGGGACGACCTACGAGCAGTACTTC.

The J gene is TRBJ2-7, the V gene TRBV7-2; 12 bases align to TRBD2. With 5 bases clipped from V and 12 bases from J, the junction kept 17 bases outside the gene matches. The CDR3 length is 16 residues. The germline V gene has CDR1 SGHTA and CDR2 FQGNSA. This CDR3 reads CASSKNPGLAGEDLYF. The CDR3 DNA reads as TGTGCCAGCAGCAAAAATCCGGGACTAGCGGGCGAAGACCTGTACTTC.

This clone has a single count. CDR3: CATSRQGRTSDTEAFF. The CDR3, as DNA: TGTGCCACCAGCAGACAGGGGCGAACTTCGGACACTGAAGCTTTCTTT. This chain connects TRBV15 to TRBJ1-1, with D maybe TRBD1 (6 bases). V was clipped by 2 bases and J by 3 bases, with 16 bases between them. CDR1 is LNHNV, CDR2 YYDKDF, per germline (reference sequence). The CDR3 sequence is 16 residues long.